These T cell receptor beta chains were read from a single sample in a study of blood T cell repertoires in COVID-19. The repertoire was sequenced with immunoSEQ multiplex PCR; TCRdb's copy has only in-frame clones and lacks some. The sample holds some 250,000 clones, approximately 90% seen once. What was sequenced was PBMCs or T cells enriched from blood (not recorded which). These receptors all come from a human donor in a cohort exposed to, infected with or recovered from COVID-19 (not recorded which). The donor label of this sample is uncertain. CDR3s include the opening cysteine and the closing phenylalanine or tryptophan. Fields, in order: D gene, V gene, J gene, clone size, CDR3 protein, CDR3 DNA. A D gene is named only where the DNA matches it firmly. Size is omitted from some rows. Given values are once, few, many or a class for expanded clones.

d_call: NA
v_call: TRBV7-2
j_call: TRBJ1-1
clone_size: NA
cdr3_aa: CASSFRVVNTEAFF
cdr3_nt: TGTGCCAGCAGCTTCAGGGTGGTGAACACTGAAGCTTTCTTT

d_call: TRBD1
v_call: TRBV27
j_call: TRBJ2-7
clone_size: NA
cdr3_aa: CASSYGQGYEQYF
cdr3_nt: TGTGCCAGCAGTTACGGACAGGGGTACGAGCAGTACTTC

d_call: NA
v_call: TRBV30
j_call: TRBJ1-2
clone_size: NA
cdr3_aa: CAWSSTAYGYTF
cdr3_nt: TGTGCCTGGAGTTCCACAGCTTATGGCTACACCTTC

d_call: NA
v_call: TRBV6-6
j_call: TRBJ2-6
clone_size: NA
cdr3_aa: CASSYYEGGGANVLTF
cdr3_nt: TGTGCCAGCAGTTACTACGAGGGTGGTGGGGCCAACGTCCTGACTTTC

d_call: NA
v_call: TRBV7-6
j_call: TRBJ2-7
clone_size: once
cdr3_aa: CASSLRGDSSYEQYF
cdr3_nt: TGTGCCAGCAGCTTAAGGGGGGACAGCTCCTACGAGCAGTACTTC

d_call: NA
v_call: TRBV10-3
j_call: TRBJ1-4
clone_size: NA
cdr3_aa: CAISTAGNEKLFF
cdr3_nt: TGTGCCATCAGCACCGCGGGGAATGAAAAACTGTTTTTT

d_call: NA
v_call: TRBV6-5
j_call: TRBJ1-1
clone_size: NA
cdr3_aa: CASRQQNTEAFF
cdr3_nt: TGTGCCAGCAGGCAACAGAACACTGAAGCTTTCTTT

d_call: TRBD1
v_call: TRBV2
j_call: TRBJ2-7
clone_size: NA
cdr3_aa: CASRGGQGENEQYF
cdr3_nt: TGTGCCAGCAGGGGGGGACAGGGAGAAAACGAGCAGTACTTC

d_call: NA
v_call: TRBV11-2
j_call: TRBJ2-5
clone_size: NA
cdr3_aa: CASSLDRETQYF
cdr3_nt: TGTGCCAGCAGTTTAGATAGAGAGACCCAGTACTTC

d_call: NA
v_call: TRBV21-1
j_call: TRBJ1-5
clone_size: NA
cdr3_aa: CASSSGAARQPQHF
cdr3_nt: TGTGCCAGCAGCAGCGGGGCAGCTCGCCAGCCCCAGCATTTT

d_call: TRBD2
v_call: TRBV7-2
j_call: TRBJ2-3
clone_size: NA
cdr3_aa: CASSFTSGTDTQYF
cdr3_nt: TGTGCCAGCAGCTTCACTAGCGGGACAGATACGCAGTATTTT

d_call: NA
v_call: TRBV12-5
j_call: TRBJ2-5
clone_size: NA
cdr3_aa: CASAEGGKETQYF
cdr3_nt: TGTGCTAGTGCCGAAGGGGGTAAAGAGACCCAGTACTTC

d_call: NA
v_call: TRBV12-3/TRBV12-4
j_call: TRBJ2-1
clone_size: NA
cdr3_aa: CASSFNNEQFF
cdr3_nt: TGTGCCAGCAGTTTCAACAATGAGCAGTTCTTC

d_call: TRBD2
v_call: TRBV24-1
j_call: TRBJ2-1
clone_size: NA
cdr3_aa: CATKTGGPHNEQFF
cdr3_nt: TGTGCCACCAAGACGGGGGGGCCCCACAATGAGCAGTTCTTC

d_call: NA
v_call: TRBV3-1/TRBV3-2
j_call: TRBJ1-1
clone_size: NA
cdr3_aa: CASSQVIMRGGRGHTEAFF
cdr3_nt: TGTGCCAGCAGCCAAGTTATAATGAGGGGGGGAAGGGGACACACTGAAGCTTTCTTT

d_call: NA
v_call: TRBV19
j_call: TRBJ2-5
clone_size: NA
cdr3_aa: CASKEGRQARETQYF
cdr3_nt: TGTGCCAGTAAGGAAGGACGACAGGCTCGGGAGACCCAGTACTTC

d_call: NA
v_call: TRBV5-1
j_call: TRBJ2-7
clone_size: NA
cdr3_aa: CASSLQARTYPPSEQYF
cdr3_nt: TGCGCCAGCAGCTTGCAGGCTCGGACATACCCCCCTAGCGAGCAGTACTTC

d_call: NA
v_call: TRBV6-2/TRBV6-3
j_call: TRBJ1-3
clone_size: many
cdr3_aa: CASSYSSGARSGNTIYF
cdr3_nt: TGTGCCAGCAGTTACTCGAGTGGGGCGCGCTCTGGAAACACCATATATTTT

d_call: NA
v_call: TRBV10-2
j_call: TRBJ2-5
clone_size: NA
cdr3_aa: CASSEFPVDDQETQYF
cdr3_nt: TGCGCCAGCAGTGAGTTCCCGGTAGATGATCAAGAGACCCAGTACTTC

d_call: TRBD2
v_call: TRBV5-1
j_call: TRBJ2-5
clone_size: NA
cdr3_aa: CASSSDSGGASETQYF
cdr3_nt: TGCGCCAGCAGCTCCGATAGCGGGGGGGCATCAGAGACCCAGTACTTC

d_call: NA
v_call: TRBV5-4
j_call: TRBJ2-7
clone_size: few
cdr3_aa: CASSPAEGDEQYF
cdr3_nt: TGTGCCAGCAGCCCGGCAGAGGGAGACGAGCAGTACTTC

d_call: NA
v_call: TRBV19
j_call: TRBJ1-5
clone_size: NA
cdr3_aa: CASTSRGMPQHF
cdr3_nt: TGTGCCAGTACCTCTCGGGGGATGCCCCAGCATTTT

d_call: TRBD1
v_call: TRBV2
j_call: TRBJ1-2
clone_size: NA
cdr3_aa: CASSETGSPSYGYTF
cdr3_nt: TGTGCCAGCAGCGAGACAGGGTCCCCCTCCTATGGCTACACCTTC

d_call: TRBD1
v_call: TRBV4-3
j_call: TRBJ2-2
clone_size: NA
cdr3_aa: CASSQALDRGRGTGELFF
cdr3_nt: TGCGCCAGCAGCCAAGCCTTAGACAGGGGACGCGGCACCGGGGAGCTGTTTTTT

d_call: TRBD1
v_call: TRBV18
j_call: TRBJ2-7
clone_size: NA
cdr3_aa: CASSEPRTGLYEQYF
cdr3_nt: TGTGCCAGCTCAGAACCAAGGACAGGGTTATACGAGCAGTACTTC

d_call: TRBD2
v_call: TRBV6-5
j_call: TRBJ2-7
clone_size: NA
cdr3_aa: CASSYSRGGPYEQYF
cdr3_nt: TGTGCCAGCAGTTACTCTCGCGGGGGGCCCTACGAGCAGTACTTC

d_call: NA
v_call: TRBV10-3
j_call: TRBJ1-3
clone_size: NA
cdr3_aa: CATNLDRSPGNTIYF
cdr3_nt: TGTGCCACCAACCTCGACAGGTCCCCTGGAAACACCATATATTTT

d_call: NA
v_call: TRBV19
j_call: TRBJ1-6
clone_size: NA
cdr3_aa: CATRGAYNSPLHF
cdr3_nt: TGTGCCACACGGGGGGCCTACAATTCACCCCTCCACTTT